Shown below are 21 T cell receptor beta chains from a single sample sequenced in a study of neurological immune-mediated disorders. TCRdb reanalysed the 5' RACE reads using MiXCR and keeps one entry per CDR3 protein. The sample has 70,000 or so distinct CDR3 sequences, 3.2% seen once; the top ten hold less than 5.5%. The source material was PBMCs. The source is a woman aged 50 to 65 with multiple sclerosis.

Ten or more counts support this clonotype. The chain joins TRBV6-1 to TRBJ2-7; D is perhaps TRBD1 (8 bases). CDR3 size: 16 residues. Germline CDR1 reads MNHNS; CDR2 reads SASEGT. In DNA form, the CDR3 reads TGTGCAACCTCAAACGGGGGGTGGACAGGGTACGACGAGCAGTACGTC. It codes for CATSNGGWTGYDEQYV.

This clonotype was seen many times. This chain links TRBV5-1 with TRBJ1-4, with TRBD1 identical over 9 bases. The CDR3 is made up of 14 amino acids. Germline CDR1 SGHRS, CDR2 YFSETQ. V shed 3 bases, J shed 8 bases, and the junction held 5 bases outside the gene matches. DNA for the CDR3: TGCGCCAGCAGCTCCGGGACAGGGAGCGAAAAACTGTTTTTT. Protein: CASSSGTGSEKLFF.

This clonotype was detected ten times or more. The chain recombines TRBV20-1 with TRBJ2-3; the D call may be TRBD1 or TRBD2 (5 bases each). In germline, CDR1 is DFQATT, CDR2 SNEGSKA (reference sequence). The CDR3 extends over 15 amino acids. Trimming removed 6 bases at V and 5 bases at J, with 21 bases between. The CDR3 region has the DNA TGCAGTGCAGAGGGGATGGGCGGGCGAGGAGATACGCAGTATTTT. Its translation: CSAEGMGGRGDTQYF.

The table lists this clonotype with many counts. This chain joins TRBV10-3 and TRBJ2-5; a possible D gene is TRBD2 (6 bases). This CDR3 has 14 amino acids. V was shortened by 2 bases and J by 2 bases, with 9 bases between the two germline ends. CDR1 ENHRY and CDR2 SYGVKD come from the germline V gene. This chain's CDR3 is CAISEGTQQETQYF. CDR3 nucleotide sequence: TGTGCCATCAGTGAGGGGACTCAACAAGAGACCCAGTACTTC.

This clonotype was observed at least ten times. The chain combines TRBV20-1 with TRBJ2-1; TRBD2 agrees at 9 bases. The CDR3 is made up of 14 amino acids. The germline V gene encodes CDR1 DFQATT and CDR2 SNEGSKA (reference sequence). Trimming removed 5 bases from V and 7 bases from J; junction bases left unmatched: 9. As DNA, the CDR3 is TGCAGTGCTCTGCGGGGGGGAAGGATGAATGAGCAGTTCTTC. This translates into CSALRGGRMNEQFF.

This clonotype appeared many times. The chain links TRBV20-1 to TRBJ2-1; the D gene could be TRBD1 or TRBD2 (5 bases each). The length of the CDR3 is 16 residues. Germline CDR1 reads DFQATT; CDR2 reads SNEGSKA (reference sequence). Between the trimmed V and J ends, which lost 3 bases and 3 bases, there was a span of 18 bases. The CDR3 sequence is CSARGVVGDFYNEQFF. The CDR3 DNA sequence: TGCAGTGCTAGGGGGGTTGTGGGAGATTTCTACAATGAGCAGTTCTTC.

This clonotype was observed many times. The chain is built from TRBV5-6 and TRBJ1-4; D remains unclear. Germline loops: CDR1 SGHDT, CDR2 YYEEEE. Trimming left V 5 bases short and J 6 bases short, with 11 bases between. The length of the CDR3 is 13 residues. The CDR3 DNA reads TGTGCCAGCAGTCGGAGAGTCGATGAAAAACTGTTTTTT. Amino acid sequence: CASSRRVDEKLFF.

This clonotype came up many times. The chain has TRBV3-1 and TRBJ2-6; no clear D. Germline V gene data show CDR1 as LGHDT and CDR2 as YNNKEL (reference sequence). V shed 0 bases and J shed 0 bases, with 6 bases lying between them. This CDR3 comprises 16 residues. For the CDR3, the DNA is TGTGCCAGCAGCCAAGACATGGCCTCTGGGGCCAACGTCCTGACTTTC. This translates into CASSQDMASGANVLTF.

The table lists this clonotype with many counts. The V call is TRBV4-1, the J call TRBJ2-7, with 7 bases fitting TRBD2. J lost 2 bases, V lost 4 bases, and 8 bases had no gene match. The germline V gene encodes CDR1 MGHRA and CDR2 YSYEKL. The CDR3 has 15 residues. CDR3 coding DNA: TGCGCCAGCAGCCGGGGCGGGGGATCTGCCTACGAGCAGTACTTC. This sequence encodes CASSRGGGSAYEQYF.

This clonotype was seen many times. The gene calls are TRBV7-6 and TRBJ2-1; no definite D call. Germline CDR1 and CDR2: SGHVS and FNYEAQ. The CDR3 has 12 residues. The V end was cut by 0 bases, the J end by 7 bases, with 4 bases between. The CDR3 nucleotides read TGTGCCAGCAGCTTAGCGAGGAATGAGCAGTTCTTC. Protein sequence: CASSLARNEQFF.

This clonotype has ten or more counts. As DNA, the CDR3 is TGCAGCGTTGATCAGGGATTGGGCAATGAGCAGTTCTTC. This translates into CSVDQGLGNEQFF. The gene calls are TRBV29-1 and TRBJ2-1, with D tentatively TRBD1 (5 bases). CDR3 length equals 13 residues. Germline CDR1 and CDR2: SQVTM and ANQGSEA. V was clipped by 3 bases and J by 6 bases, with 12 bases between them.

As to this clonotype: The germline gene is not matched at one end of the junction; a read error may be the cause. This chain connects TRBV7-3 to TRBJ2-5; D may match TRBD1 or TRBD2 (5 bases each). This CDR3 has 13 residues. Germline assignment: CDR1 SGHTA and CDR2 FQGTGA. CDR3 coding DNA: TGTGCCAGCAGCTTCAGGGAAGGGGAGACCAAGTACTTC. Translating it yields CASSFREGETKYF.

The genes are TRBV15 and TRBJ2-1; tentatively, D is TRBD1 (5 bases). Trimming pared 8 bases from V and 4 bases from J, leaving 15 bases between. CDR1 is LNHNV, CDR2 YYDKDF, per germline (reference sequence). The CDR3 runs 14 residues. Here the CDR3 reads CATVDGAAYNEQFF. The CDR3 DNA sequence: TGTGCCACCGTCGATGGGGCCGCGTACAATGAGCAGTTCTTC. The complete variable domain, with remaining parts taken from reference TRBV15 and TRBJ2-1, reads DAMVIQNPRYQVTQFGKPVTLSCSQTLNHNVMYWYQQKSSQAPKLLFHYYDKDFNNEADTPDNFQSRRPNTSFCFLDIRSPGLGDTAMYLCATVDGAAYNEQFFGPGTRLTVL.

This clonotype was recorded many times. CDR3: CASSPRVGEKLFF. The CDR3 nucleotides read TGTGCCAGCTCACCACGTGTCGGAGAAAAACTGTTTTTT. The V gene is TRBV18, the J gene TRBJ1-4, with D unresolved. This CDR3 contains 13 residues. Germline loops: CDR1 KGHSH, CDR2 LQKENI. V dropped 1 base and J dropped 8 bases, with 8 bases sitting between them.

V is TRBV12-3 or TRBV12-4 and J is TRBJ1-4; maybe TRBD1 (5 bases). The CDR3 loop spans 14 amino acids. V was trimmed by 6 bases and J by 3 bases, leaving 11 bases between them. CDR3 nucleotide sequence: TGTGCCAGCAGCTCCGGGGGATCTAATGAAAAACTGTTTTTT. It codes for CASSSGGSNEKLFF.

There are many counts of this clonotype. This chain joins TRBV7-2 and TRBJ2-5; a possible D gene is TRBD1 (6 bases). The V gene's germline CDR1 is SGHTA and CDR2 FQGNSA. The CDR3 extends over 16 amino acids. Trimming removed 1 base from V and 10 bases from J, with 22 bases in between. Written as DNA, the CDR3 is TGTGCCAGCAGCTTAGGGTTGGTGACCACCCAAGGGGGCCAGTACTTC. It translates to CASSLGLVTTQGGQYF.

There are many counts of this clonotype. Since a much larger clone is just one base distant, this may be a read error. The CDR3: CASSPGGDLHQFF. DNA of the CDR3: TGTGCCAGCAGCCCGGGGGGGGACTTGCACCAGTTCTTC. This chain connects TRBV7-7 to TRBJ2-1; 8 nucleotides match TRBD2. The CDR3 is 13 residues long. The V gene end was trimmed by 5 bases and the J gene end by 13 bases; junction bases not matched to a gene: 10. Germline V gives CDR1 SSHAT, CDR2 FNYEAQ (reference sequence).

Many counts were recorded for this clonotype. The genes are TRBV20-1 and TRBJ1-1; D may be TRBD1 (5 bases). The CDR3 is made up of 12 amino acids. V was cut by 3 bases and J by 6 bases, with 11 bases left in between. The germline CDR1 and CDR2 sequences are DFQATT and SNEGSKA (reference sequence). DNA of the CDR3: TGCAGTGCTAGGCAAGGGGCCGCTGAAGCTTTCTTT. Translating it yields CSARQGAAEAFF.

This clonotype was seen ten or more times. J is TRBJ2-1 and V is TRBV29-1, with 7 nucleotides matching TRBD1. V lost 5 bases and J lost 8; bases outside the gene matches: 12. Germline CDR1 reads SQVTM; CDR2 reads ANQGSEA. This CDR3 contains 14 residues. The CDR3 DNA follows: TGCAGCGTTTTAGGGGGCTCTCGGGTCGATGAGCAGTTCTTC. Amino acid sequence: CSVLGGSRVDEQFF.

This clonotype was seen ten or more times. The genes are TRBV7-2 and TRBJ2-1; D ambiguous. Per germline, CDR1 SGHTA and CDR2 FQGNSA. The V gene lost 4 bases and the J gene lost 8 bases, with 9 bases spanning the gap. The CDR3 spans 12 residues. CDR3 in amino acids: CASSSGRYEQFF. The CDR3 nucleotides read TGTGCCAGCAGCTCCGGTCGGTATGAGCAGTTCTTC.

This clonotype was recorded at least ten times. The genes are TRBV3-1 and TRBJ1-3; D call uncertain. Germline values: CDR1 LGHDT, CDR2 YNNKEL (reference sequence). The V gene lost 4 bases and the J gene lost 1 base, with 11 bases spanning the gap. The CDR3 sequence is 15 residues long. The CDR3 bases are TGTGCCAGCAGCCTCCAAAGTATGTCTGGAAACACCATATATTTT. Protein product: CASSLQSMSGNTIYF.